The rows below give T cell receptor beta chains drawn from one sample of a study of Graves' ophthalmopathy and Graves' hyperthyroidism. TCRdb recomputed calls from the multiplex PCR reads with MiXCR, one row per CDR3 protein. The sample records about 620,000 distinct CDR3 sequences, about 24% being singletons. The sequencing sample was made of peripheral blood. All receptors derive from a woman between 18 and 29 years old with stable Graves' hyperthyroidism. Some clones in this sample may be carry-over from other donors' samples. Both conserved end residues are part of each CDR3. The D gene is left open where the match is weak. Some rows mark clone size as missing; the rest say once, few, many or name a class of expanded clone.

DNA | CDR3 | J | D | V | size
TGTGCCAGCAGTTTTTTATCTTGGAGCAGGGCTTCCGGGGAGCTGTTTTTT | CASSFLSWSRASGELFF | TRBJ2-2 | NA | TRBV28 | NA
TGTGCCAGCAGCCCCGGGGTTGCTGGAAACACCATATATTTT | CASSPGVAGNTIYF | TRBJ1-3 | NA | TRBV7-2 | many
TGCAGCGTTGAAGAGATGAACTTATTGAAGGGGGTTGGAACTGAAGCTTTCTTT | CSVEEMNLLKGVGTEAFF | TRBJ1-1 | NA | TRBV29-1 | many
TGTGCCAGCAGTTCCTCGGACAGGGGGAACGAGCAGTACTTC | CASSSSDRGNEQYF | TRBJ2-7 | TRBD1 | TRBV27 | many
TGTGCCAGCAGCGGCTCGCAGGGCTACGAGCAGTACTTC | CASSGSQGYEQYF | TRBJ2-7 | NA | TRBV11-2 | many
TGTGCCAGCACCACACTAATCGGGGGGTTTATGGAGACCCAGTACTTC | CASTTLIGGFMETQYF | TRBJ2-5 | TRBD2 | TRBV12-3/TRBV12-4 | many
TGTGCCACCAGTGGCGGAAAGGATTGGACCGGGGAGCTGTTTTTT | CATSGGKDWTGELFF | TRBJ2-2 | NA | TRBV24-1 | NA
TGTGCCTGGAGACTAGCGGGAGCCCAAGAGACCCAGTACTTC | CAWRLAGAQETQYF | TRBJ2-5 | TRBD2 | TRBV30 | many
TGTGCCAGCAGTTCCACGCTCCGAACAGGTCGCAACACTGAAGCTTTCTTT | CASSSTLRTGRNTEAFF | TRBJ1-1 | NA | TRBV28 | many
TGTGCCAGCAGCAGTCGTTTCAGGGAGAGGACCGGGGAGCTGTTTTTT | CASSSRFRERTGELFF | TRBJ2-2 | NA | TRBV11-2 | few
TGTGCCAGCAGCCAAGATGATATAAAAGAGGGCTATGGCTACACCTTC | CASSQDDIKEGYGYTF | TRBJ1-2 | NA | TRBV4-2 | few
TGTGCCAGCAGCGCCCCACGCGACAGGCGTTCTAGCGGGACCAAGTACGAGCAGTACTTC | CASSAPRDRRSSGTKYEQYF | TRBJ2-7 | TRBD2 | TRBV7-3 | many
TGTGCCAGCCTCAGGGGGGGGGACTACGAGCAGTACTTC | CASLRGGDYEQYF | TRBJ2-7 | NA | TRBV11-2 | NA
TGTGCCAGCAGCCAAGAAGAAGAGACCCAGTACTTC | CASSQEEETQYF | TRBJ2-5 | NA | TRBV3-1 | many
TGTGCCAGCAGCCAAGTGGGGGAGGGCTACACCTTC | CASSQVGEGYTF | TRBJ1-2 | NA | TRBV14 | many
TGTGCCAACTTTGACAAGAAGTATGGCTACACCTTC | CANFDKKYGYTF | TRBJ1-2 | NA | TRBV6-1 | NA
TGCGCCAGCAGCTTGGCCCCTAGCGGGAGCAACGAGCAGTACTTC | CASSLAPSGSNEQYF | TRBJ2-7 | TRBD2 | TRBV5-1 | many
TGTGCCAGCCTTGACCCGGACCTACAAAACATTAAGTACTTC | CASLDPDLQNIKYF | TRBJ2-4 | NA | TRBV6-2/TRBV6-3 | many
TGTGCCAGTACTTGGGGACAGGAGTACACCGGGGAGCTGTTTTTT | CASTWGQEYTGELFF | TRBJ2-2 | TRBD1 | TRBV19 | NA
TGTGCCAGCAGCTATGACAGGGACTATGGCTACACCTTC | CASSYDRDYGYTF | TRBJ1-2 | TRBD1 | TRBV12-3/TRBV12-4 | many
TGTGCCAGCAGTTTAGTAGGGGACTACACCGGGGAGCTGTTTTTT | CASSLVGDYTGELFF | TRBJ2-2 | NA | TRBV12-3/TRBV12-4 | once
TGTGCCAGCAGCCGGGTCTCCTACGAGCAGTACTTC | CASSRVSYEQYF | TRBJ2-7 | NA | TRBV11-2 | many
TGTGCCAGCAGTTACGGCGGGACAGCTAACACTGAAGCTTTCTTT | CASSYGGTANTEAFF | TRBJ1-1 | TRBD1 | TRBV6-5 | many
TGTGCCAGCTCACCACCGGGCCGAGACAATACCTACGAGCAGTACTTC | CASSPPGRDNTYEQYF | TRBJ2-7 | NA | TRBV18 | NA
TGTGCCAGCAGTTTATGGGCAGATAACACTGAAGCTTTCTTT | CASSLWADNTEAFF | TRBJ1-1 | NA | TRBV28 | many
TGTGCCAGCTCACCAGGACAGGCCTTTTCGGATTTCTTT | CASSPGQAFSDFF | TRBJ1-1 | TRBD1 | TRBV18 | few
TGTGCCAGCAGCTTAACGTTCGGGGGCAATGAGCAGTTCTTC | CASSLTFGGNEQFF | TRBJ2-1 | NA | TRBV7-2 | few
TGTGCCAGCAGTAGAGGAGGGGGGACCCAAGAGACCCAGTACTTC | CASSRGGGTQETQYF | TRBJ2-5 | NA | TRBV6-1 | NA
TGTGCCAGCAGCACACAGGGTAGTTCACCCCTCCACTTT | CASSTQGSSPLHF | TRBJ1-6 | NA | TRBV7-2 | many
TGCGCCAGCAGCCAAGGGGGGGGCGTCAACTATGGCTACACCTTC | CASSQGGGVNYGYTF | TRBJ1-2 | NA | TRBV4-1 | many
TGCGCCAGCAGCCAAGATGCGGGAAGTGACTATGGCTACACCTTC | CASSQDAGSDYGYTF | TRBJ1-2 | NA | TRBV4-3 | NA
TGTGCCAGCAGTTTAGGGGGAGGGCCGTACGAGCAGTACTTC | CASSLGGGPYEQYF | TRBJ2-7 | TRBD2 | TRBV12-3/TRBV12-4 | many
TGTGCCAGCAGTGAGGCAGCTACCCAAGAGACCCAGTACTTC | CASSEAATQETQYF | TRBJ2-5 | NA | TRBV25-1 | many
TGTGCCAGCAGTTCCCCACAGGGTTGGGCTTTCTTT | CASSSPQGWAFF | TRBJ1-1 | NA | TRBV6-5 | many
TGTGCCAGCAGTGGAAGACAGGGAGGAAGCTCTGGAAACACCATATATTTT | CASSGRQGGSSGNTIYF | TRBJ1-3 | TRBD1 | TRBV2 | NA
TGTGCCAGCACCCTAAGGAGGGGTTACACTGAAGCTTTCTTT | CASTLRRGYTEAFF | TRBJ1-1 | NA | TRBV12-3/TRBV12-4 | few
TGTGCCAGCAGCTTAATGGCTTTCGGGGACACCGGGGAGCTGTTTTTT | CASSLMAFGDTGELFF | TRBJ2-2 | NA | TRBV11-1 | few
TGTGCCAGCAGCCCCTGGGGACACATCTACGAGCAGTACTTC | CASSPWGHIYEQYF | TRBJ2-7 | NA | TRBV7-9 | once
TGTGCCAGCAGCTTGGGGGGGGCCTCGGAGACCCAGTACTTC | CASSLGGASETQYF | TRBJ2-5 | NA | TRBV7-2 | NA
TGTGCCAGCAGTTACGACAGTATCGGAGCTAAGGGGGGAACTGAAGCTTTCTTT | CASSYDSIGAKGGTEAFF | TRBJ1-1 | NA | TRBV6-2/TRBV6-3 | NA
TGCGCCAGCAGCCCTGCGGGTCCAGGGGGAACCCCTGAAGCTTTCTTT | CASSPAGPGGTPEAFF | TRBJ1-1 | TRBD1 | TRBV5-1 | NA
TGCAGTGCTAGGGGGGGACTTCAATACGAGCAGTACTTC | CSARGGLQYEQYF | TRBJ2-7 | NA | TRBV20-1 | many
TGTGCCAGCAGCCCCCTGCCCGGGGAGACCCAGTACTTC | CASSPLPGETQYF | TRBJ2-5 | NA | TRBV7-3 | many
TGTGCCAGCTCCGTCAAAGAGGGCTACGAGCAGTACTTC | CASSVKEGYEQYF | TRBJ2-7 | NA | TRBV18 | NA
TGTGCCAGCAGTATGGGGGGCTCACCCCTCCACTTT | CASSMGGSPLHF | TRBJ1-6 | NA | TRBV5-6 | NA
TGTGCCAGCAGTGAAGCGCTGAAAATTAGCGAATACGAGCAGTACTTC | CASSEALKISEYEQYF | TRBJ2-7 | NA | TRBV6-1 | NA
TGTGCCAGCAGTGAAGATTCAGGGGGTGGGAAGACCCAGTACTTC | CASSEDSGGGKTQYF | TRBJ2-5 | TRBD1 | TRBV6-1 | many
TGTGCCAGCACGCACGGGGATGGCTACACCTTC | CASTHGDGYTF | TRBJ1-2 | NA | TRBV12-3/TRBV12-4 | many
TGTGCCAGTACTCCCTCCGGGACAGGGCCGAAGGGCTACACCTTC | CASTPSGTGPKGYTF | TRBJ1-2 | TRBD1 | TRBV19 | NA